Listed here are 26 T cell receptor beta chains from one sample, sequenced in a study of shared T cell receptors in the human thymus. The repertoire was sequenced with immunoSEQ multiplex PCR; TCRdb's copy has only in-frame clones and lacks some. The profile covers 640,000 or so clones, with around 87% appearing a single time and 0.0094% taken by the ten largest. This sample was also put to use in a study of human thymus T cells.

The sequenced sample was thymocytes. The receptors originated from a boy under two years old with a congenital heart defect.

This chain joins TRBV5-4 and TRBJ2-7; 11 bases fit TRBD2. The CDR3 runs to 18 residues. The germline CDR1 and CDR2 sequences are SGHNT and YYREEE (reference sequence). Trimming removed 5 bases from V and 3 bases from J; junction bases left unmatched: 16. The CDR3 spells CASSFSGGGDTSLYEQYF. For the CDR3, the DNA is TGTGCCAGCAGTTTTAGCGGGGGGGGAGATACCTCCCTCTACGAGCAGTACTTC.

The genes are TRBV28 and TRBJ2-1; 13 nucleotides match TRBD2. The CDR3 runs 16 residues. Germline CDR1 MDHEN, CDR2 SYDVKM. V was clipped by 4 bases and J by 7 bases; unmatched bases: 7. This CDR3 is CASSSWTSGSINEQFF. The CDR3 bases are TGTGCCAGCAGTTCCTGGACTAGCGGGAGCATAAATGAGCAGTTCTTC.

The rearrangement links TRBV14 to TRBJ2-3, with TRBD1 as a possible D gene (5 bases). The CDR3 is made up of 15 amino acids. V lost 5 bases and J 0 bases, leaving 12 bases between the germline ends. Germline values: CDR1 SGHDN, CDR2 FVKESK. DNA of the CDR3: TGTGCCAGCAGCGCATTTAGGGGCAGCACAGATACGCAGTATTTT. Its translation is CASSAFRGSTDTQYF. Filled out from reference TRBV14 and TRBJ2-3, the complete variable domain reads EAGVTQFPSHSVIEKGQTVTLRCDPISGHDNLYWYRRVMGKEIKFLLHFVKESKQDESGMPNNRFLAERTGGTYSTLKVQPAELEDSGVYFCASSAFRGSTDTQYFGPGTRLTVL.

The chain combines TRBV6-1 with TRBJ2-1; 9 bases align to TRBD1. CDR1 and CDR2 (germline): MNHNS, SASEGT. J gave up 6 bases and V 7 bases, and 7 bases lay outside the gene matches. The CDR3 covers 14 residues. DNA of the CDR3: TGTGCCAGCAACAGGGGGCGCCCCGGCAATGAGCAGTTCTTC. Protein: CASNRGRPGNEQFF.

This sequence joins TRBV6-5 and TRBJ2-1; 7 nucleotides agree with TRBD2. Germline loops: CDR1 MNHEY, CDR2 SVGAGI. The length of the CDR3 is 15 residues. J was trimmed by 2 bases and V by 5 bases; bases with no gene match: 6. The CDR3 protein is CASSPVSGTYNEQFF. CDR3 nucleotides: TGTGCCAGCAGTCCCGTGAGCGGGACCTACAATGAGCAGTTCTTC.

The rearrangement joins TRBV10-3 to TRBJ2-7; 9 nucleotides match TRBD1. Germline CDR1 reads ENHRY; CDR2 reads SYGVKD. V dropped 10 bases and J dropped 3; count of bases not matched to a gene: 4. The CDR3 extends over 12 amino acids. For the CDR3, the DNA is TGTGCCACCAGACAGGGGGACTACGAGCAGTACTTC. As protein: CATRQGDYEQYF.

This rearrangement joins TRBV10-3 to TRBJ1-4, with no clear D. The germline gives CDR1 ENHRY, CDR2 SYGVKD. V lost 4 bases and J 5 bases, leaving 11 bases between the germline ends. This CDR3 region has 14 residues. The CDR3 DNA reads as TGTGCCATCAGTGTGGGCCCCCGGAATGAAAAACTGTTTTTT. Translating it yields CAISVGPRNEKLFF.

This clone occurred a few times. J is TRBJ2-5 and V is TRBV29-1; tentative D call: TRBD2 (6 bases). Trimming pared 7 bases from V and 7 bases from J, leaving 22 bases between. This CDR3 contains 14 residues. CDR1 is SQVTM, CDR2 ANQGSEA, per germline. The CDR3 DNA is TGCAGCGCAGAAGGATATCGGGGGAGCGGGACCCAGTACTTC. This codes for CSAEGYRGSGTQYF.

The V gene is TRBV14, the J gene TRBJ1-3; no firm D call. The germline V gene encodes CDR1 SGHDN and CDR2 FVKESK. The CDR3 sequence is 14 residues long. V was trimmed by 0 bases and J by 4 bases, leaving 7 bases between them. Here the CDR3 DNA reads TGTGCCAGCAGCCAAGACAGGCCCGGAAACACCATATATTTT. Amino acid sequence: CASSQDRPGNTIYF.

V gene TRBV13 combines with J gene TRBJ1-1, with D maybe TRBD1 (6 bases). The CDR3 is 14 amino acids. V was clipped by 3 bases and J by 1 base, with 9 bases between them. CDR1 is PRHDT and CDR2 is FYEKMQ in the germline V gene (reference sequence). In DNA, the CDR3 is TGTGCCAGCAGCTTGGGGGCCGGGAACACTGAAGCTTTCTTT. This encodes CASSLGAGNTEAFF.

The CDR3 nucleotides read TGTGCCAGCAGCCAAGATCCCCCCGCGGGGGGCGGTGAAAAACTGTTTTTT. Protein product: CASSQDPPAGGGEKLFF. The chain joins TRBV14 to TRBJ1-4; tentative D call: TRBD1 (6 bases). CDR1 is SGHDN and CDR2 is FVKESK in the germline V gene. V shed 0 bases and J shed 7 bases, with 18 bases lying between them. This CDR3 is built from 17 residues.

The rearrangement uses TRBV5-6 and TRBJ1-1; TRBD1 is a possible D gene (5 bases). V was clipped by 5 bases and J by 1 base, with 9 bases between them. This CDR3 comprises 13 residues. In germline, CDR1 is SGHDT, CDR2 YYEEEE. CDR3 region: CASRRDRNTEAFF. For the CDR3, the DNA is TGTGCCAGCAGGCGAGACAGGAACACTGAAGCTTTCTTT. Complete variable domain (other parts from reference TRBV5-6 and TRBJ1-1): DAGVTQSPTHLIKTRGQQVTLRCSPKSGHDTVSWYQQALGQGPQFIFQYYEEEERQRGNFPDRFSGHQFPNYSSELNVNALLLGDSALYLCASRRDRNTEAFFGQGTRLTVV.

This clone has just one count. The chain links TRBV6-1 to TRBJ2-7; 8 positions agree with TRBD1. CDR1 MNHNS and CDR2 SASEGT come from the germline V gene. This CDR3 has 14 residues. V was pared by 7 bases and J by 2 bases, with 7 bases of the junction left unmatched. CDR3 DNA: TGTGCCAGCAACCCAAAGGACAGGGCCTACGAGCAGTACTTC. Protein product: CASNPKDRAYEQYF.

The chain uses TRBV27 and TRBJ2-1, with 8 bases fitting TRBD1. The germline gives CDR1 MNHEY, CDR2 SMNVEV (reference sequence). The length of the CDR3 is 15 residues. Trimming removed 5 bases from V and 8 bases from J; junction bases left unmatched: 11. The CDR3 nucleotides read TGTGCCAGCAGTCTACATCAGGGGGCGCAGTATGAGCAGTTCTTC. Its protein is CASSLHQGAQYEQFF.

This chain uses TRBV15 with TRBJ2-4, with 16 bases that match TRBD2. J lost 3 bases, V lost 1 base, and 12 bases had no gene match. Germline V gene sequence: CDR1 LNHNV, CDR2 YYDKDF (reference sequence). The CDR3 consists of 21 residues. CDR3 amino acids: CATSRVFLEGLAGGRKNIQYF. The CDR3 nucleotides read TGTGCCACCAGCAGAGTGTTCCTAGAGGGACTAGCGGGGGGGCGCAAAAACATTCAGTACTTC.

This chain connects TRBV1 to TRBJ2-7; TRBD1, the table's D call, lacks a check against the DNA. TRBV1 is deemed a pseudogene. The CDR3 covers 15 residues. In DNA, the CDR3 is TGCACCAGCAGCCTTCGGGACAGGGGGTCCTACGAGCAGTACTTC. Its protein product is CTSSLRDRGSYEQYF.

Here the CDR3 DNA reads TGTGCCAGCAGGCGAGGGACTAGCGGACCCTACGAGCAGTACTTC. Amino acids: CASRRGTSGPYEQYF. The chain recombines TRBV5-6 with TRBJ2-7; 11 bases align to TRBD2. This CDR3 is built from 15 residues. Germline values: CDR1 SGHDT, CDR2 YYEEEE. The V gene end was trimmed by 5 bases and the J gene end by 2 bases; junction bases not matched to a gene: 6.

The chain joins TRBV14 to TRBJ2-1; D not certain. V lost 2 bases and J 3 bases, leaving 14 bases between the germline ends. Germline V CDR1 and CDR2: SGHDN, FVKESK. The CDR3 spans 16 residues. This CDR3 is CASSQHRRRYYNEQFF. For the CDR3, the DNA is TGTGCCAGCAGCCAACATCGAAGGCGGTACTACAATGAGCAGTTCTTC.

This chain joins TRBV30 and TRBJ1-6; 9 bases map to TRBD1. CDR3 length: 14 amino acids. The germline V gene has CDR1 GTSNPN and CDR2 SVGIG (reference sequence). The trim removed 4 bases at V and 9 bases at J, leaving 7 bases unmatched. The CDR3 here is CAWTTGTGRSPLHF. CDR3 sequence (DNA): TGTGCCTGGACCACAGGGACAGGGCGTTCACCCCTCCACTTT.

The chain is built from TRBV5-4 and TRBJ2-2; a possible D gene is TRBD2 (6 bases). The length of the CDR3 is 16 residues. Trimming cost V 2 bases and J 4 bases, with 15 bases left between them. Germline loops: CDR1 SGHNT, CDR2 YYREEE (reference sequence). The CDR3 reads CASSFSHLTSTGELFF. For the CDR3, the DNA is TGTGCCAGCAGCTTTTCCCATTTGACTAGCACCGGGGAGCTGTTTTTT.

CDR3 loop: CASCPRQGDIQYF. The CDR3 DNA reads as TGTGCCAGCTGCCCTAGACAGGGTGACATTCAGTACTTC. The chain carries TRBV28 and TRBJ2-4; 7 bases agree with TRBD1. There are 13 residues in the CDR3. Trimming took 8 bases from V and 8 from J; bases not matched to a gene: 9. Germline-derived CDR1 and CDR2 are MDHEN and SYDVKM. Filled out from reference TRBV28 and TRBJ2-4, the complete variable domain reads DVKVTQSSRYLVKRTGEKVFLECVQDMDHENMFWYRQDPGLGLRLIYFSYDVKMKEKGDIPEGYSVSREKKERFSLILESASTNQTSMYLCASCPRQGDIQYFGAGTRLSVL.

This chain connects TRBV27 to TRBJ1-6; D unclear. In germline, CDR1 is MNHEY, CDR2 SMNVEV (reference sequence). The ends were cut back, 0 bases at V and 7 bases at J, with 7 bases in the middle. The CDR3 is 14 residues long. Here the CDR3 reads CASSLSEENSPLHF. In nucleotides, the CDR3 is TGTGCCAGCAGTTTATCGGAGGAGAATTCACCCCTCCACTTT.

Here the CDR3 reads CASSPKPGLAGGYYEQYF. The CDR3 DNA is TGTGCCAGCAGCCCGAAACCGGGACTAGCGGGAGGGTACTACGAGCAGTACTTC. The chain carries TRBV11-2 and TRBJ2-7; 16 bases map to TRBD2. The CDR3 is made up of 18 amino acids. Germline CDR1 SGHAT, CDR2 FQNNGV. V lost 5 bases, J lost 3 bases, and 10 bases stayed unmatched. Based on the CDR3 plus reference TRBV11-2 and TRBJ2-7, the full variable domain is EAGVAQSPRYKIIEKRQSVAFWCNPISGHATLYWYQQILGQGPKLLIQFQNNGVVDDSQLPKDRFSAERLKGVDSTLKIQPAKLEDSAVYLCASSPKPGLAGGYYEQYFGPGTRLTVT.

The chain links TRBV7-6 to TRBJ2-2; 7 nucleotides match TRBD1. Germline assignment: CDR1 SGHVS and CDR2 FNYEAQ. This CDR3 region has 17 residues. Trimming took 5 bases from V and 0 from J; bases not matched to a gene: 9. CDR3 in amino acids: CASSPRDSITNTGELFF. The CDR3 DNA reads TGTGCCAGCAGCCCCCGGGACAGTATCACGAACACCGGGGAGCTGTTTTTT.

This rearrangement joins TRBV4-1 to TRBJ2-1, with 10 bases aligning to TRBD2. CDR3 length: 19 residues. The germline V gene encodes CDR1 MGHRA and CDR2 YSYEKL. Trimming at V came to 0 bases and at J to 6 bases, leaving 14 bases not matched to a gene. CDR3 DNA sequence: TGCGCCAGCAGCCAAGATGAAGTACTAGCGGGGAATTGCACCAATGAGCAGTTCTTC. Translated, it gives CASSQDEVLAGNCTNEQFF.

A word on this clone: Germline is not matched at one junction end, which may reflect a read error. The J gene is TRBJ2-2, the V gene TRBV7-7; 8 bases map to TRBD1. This CDR3 region has 14 residues. Per germline, CDR1 SSHAT and CDR2 FNYEAQ (reference sequence). CDR3 in DNA: TGTGCTAGCAGCAGGGGGCGGGACACCGGGGAGCTGTTTTTT. This translates into CASSRGRDTGELFF.